This T cell receptor (beta chain) was documented in a study of shared clonotypes between healthy human individuals. Study conclusions and caveats: When compared with the clonotypes that were shared by all four sorted-subset donors, the non-shared clonotypes turned out to have lower generation probabilities.

Assay: immunoSEQ multiplex PCR; the TCRdb copy retains only in-frame clones and omits some. In the table there are under 550,000 clones, 90% to 96% of which are singletons. Germline CDR1 MDHEN, CDR2 SYDVKM. The ends were cut back, 5 bases at V and 0 bases at J, with 14 bases in the middle. The CDR3 totals 15 residues. Regarding this clone: Its antigen remains unidentified.

The sequenced sample was naive CD4+ T cells sorted from blood. As for subset: CD45RA+ positively selected. This TCR was sampled from a young woman in good health. The V call is TRBV28, the J call TRBJ2-7, with a tentative D call TRBD2 (5 bases). DNA of the CDR3: TGTGCCAGCAGTCCCGGGATATTGAGCTCCTACGAGCAGTACTTC. Amino acids: CASSPGILSSYEQYF.